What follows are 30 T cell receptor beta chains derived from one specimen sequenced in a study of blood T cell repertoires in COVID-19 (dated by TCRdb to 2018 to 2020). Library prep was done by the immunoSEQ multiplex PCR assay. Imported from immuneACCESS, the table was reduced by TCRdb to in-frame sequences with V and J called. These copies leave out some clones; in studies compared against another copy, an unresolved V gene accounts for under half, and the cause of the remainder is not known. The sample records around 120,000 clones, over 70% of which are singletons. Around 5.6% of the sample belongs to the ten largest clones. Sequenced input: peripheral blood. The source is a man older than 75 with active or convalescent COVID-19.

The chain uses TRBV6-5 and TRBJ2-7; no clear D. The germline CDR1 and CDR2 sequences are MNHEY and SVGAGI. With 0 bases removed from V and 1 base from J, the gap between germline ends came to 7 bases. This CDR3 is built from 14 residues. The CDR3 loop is CASSYSLGSYEQYF. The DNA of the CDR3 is TGTGCCAGCAGTTACTCTCTCGGGTCCTACGAGCAGTACTTC.

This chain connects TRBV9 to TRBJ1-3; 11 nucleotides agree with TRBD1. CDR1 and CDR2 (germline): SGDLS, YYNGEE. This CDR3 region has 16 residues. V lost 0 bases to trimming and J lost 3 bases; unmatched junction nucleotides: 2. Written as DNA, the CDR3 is TGTGCCAGCAGCGTAGCCGGGACAGGGGGTGGAAACACCATATATTTT. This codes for CASSVAGTGGGNTIYF.

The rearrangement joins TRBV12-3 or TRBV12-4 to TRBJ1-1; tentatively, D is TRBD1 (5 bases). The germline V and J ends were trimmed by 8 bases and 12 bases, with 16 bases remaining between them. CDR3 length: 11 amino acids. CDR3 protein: CASSRGLGPFF. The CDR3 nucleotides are TGTGCCAGCTCTAGGGGTCTCGGGCCTTTCTTT.

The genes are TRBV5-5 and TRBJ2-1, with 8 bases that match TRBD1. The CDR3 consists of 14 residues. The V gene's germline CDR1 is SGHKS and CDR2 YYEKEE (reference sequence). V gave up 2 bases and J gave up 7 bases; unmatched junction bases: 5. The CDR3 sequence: CASSFRTGINEQFF. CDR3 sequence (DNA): TGTGCCAGCAGCTTCCGGACAGGGATAAATGAGCAGTTCTTC.

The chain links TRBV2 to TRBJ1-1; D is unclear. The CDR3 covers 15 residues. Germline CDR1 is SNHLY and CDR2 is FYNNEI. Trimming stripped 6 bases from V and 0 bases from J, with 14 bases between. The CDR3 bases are TGTGCCAGCAGGCAGGCAGCCCTCATGAACACTGAAGCTTTCTTT. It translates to CASRQAALMNTEAFF.

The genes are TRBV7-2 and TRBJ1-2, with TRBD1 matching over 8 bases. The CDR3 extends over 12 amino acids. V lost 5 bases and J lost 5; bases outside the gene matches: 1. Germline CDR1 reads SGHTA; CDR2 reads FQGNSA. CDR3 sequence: CASSRTGYGYTF. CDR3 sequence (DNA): TGTGCCAGCAGCCGGACAGGGTATGGCTACACCTTC.

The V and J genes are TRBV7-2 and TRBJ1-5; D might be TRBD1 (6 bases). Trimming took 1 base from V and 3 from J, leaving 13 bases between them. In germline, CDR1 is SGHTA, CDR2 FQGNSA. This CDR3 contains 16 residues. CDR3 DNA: TGTGCCAGCAGCTTAGGAACAGGGTCTCACAATCAGCCCCAGCATTTT. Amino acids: CASSLGTGSHNQPQHF. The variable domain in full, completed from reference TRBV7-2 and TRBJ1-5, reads GAGVSQSPSNKVTEKGKDVELRCDPISGHTALYWYRQSLGQGLEFLIYFQGNSAPDKSGLPSDRFSAERTGGSVSTLTIQRTQQEDSAVYLCASSLGTGSHNQPQHFGDGTRLSIL.

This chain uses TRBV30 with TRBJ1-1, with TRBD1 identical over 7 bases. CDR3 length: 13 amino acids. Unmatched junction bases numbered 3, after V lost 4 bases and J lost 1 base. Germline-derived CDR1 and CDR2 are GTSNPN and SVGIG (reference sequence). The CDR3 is CAWTRTGNTEAFF. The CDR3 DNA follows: TGTGCCTGGACCCGGACAGGGAACACTGAAGCTTTCTTT.

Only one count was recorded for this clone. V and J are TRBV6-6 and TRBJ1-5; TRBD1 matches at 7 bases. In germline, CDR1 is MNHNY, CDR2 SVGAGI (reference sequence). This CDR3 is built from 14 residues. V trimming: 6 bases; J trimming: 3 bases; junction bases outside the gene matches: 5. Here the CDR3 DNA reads TGTGCCAGCAGGGAACAGGGGTACAATCAGCCCCAGCATTTT. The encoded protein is CASREQGYNQPQHF.

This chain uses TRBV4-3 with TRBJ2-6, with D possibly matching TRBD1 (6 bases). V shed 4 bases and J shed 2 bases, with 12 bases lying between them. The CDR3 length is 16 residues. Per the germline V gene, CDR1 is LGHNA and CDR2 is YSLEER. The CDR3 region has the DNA TGCGCCAGCAGCCTCACGTGGGGGCCTGGGGCCAACGTCCTGACTTTC. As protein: CASSLTWGPGANVLTF.

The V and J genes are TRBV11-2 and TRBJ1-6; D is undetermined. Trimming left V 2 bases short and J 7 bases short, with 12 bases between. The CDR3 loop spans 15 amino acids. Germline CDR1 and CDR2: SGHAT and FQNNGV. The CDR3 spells CASSLLQSNNSPLHF. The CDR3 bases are TGTGCCAGCAGCTTATTACAGTCAAACAATTCACCCCTCCACTTT.

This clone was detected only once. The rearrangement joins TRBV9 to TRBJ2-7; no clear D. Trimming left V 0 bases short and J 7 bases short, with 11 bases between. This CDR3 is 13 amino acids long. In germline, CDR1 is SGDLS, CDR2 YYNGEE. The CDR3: CASSVDLSREQYF. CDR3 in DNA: TGTGCCAGCAGCGTAGATCTTTCTCGGGAGCAGTACTTC.

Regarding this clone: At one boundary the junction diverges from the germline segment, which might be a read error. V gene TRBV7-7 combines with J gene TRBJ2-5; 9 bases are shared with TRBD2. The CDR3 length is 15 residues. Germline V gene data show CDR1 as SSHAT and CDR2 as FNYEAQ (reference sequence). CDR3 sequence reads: CASSLVSSGEETQYF. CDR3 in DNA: TGTGCTAGCAGCTTAGTTTCTAGCGGGGAAGAGACCCAGTACTTC. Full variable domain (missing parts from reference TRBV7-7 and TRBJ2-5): GAGVSQSPRYKVTKRGQDVTLRCDPISSHATLYWYQQALGQGPEFLTYFNYEAQPDKSGLPSDRFSAERPEGSISTLTIQRTEQRDSAMYRCASSLVSSGEETQYFGPGTRLLVL.

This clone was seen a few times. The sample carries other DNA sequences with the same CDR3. The CDR3 DNA follows: TGTGCCAGCAGCTTGGGACAGAACTATGGCTACACCTTC. Its protein is CASSLGQNYGYTF. The rearrangement uses TRBV5-4 and TRBJ1-2; a possible D gene is TRBD1 (5 bases). Germline CDR1 is SGHNT and CDR2 is YYREEE (reference sequence). With 0 bases removed from V and 2 bases from J, the gap between germline ends came to 5 bases. The length of the CDR3 is 13 residues.

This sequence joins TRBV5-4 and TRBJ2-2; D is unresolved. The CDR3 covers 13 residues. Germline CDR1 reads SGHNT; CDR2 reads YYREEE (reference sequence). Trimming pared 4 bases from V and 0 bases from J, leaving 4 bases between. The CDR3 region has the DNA TGTGCCAGCAGCCCATCGAACACCGGGGAGCTGTTTTTT. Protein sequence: CASSPSNTGELFF. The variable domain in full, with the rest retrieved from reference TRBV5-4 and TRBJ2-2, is ETGVTQSPTHLIKTRGQQVTLRCSSQSGHNTVSWYQQALGQGPQFIFQYYREEENGRGNFPPRFSGLQFPNYSSELNVNALELDDSALYLCASSPSNTGELFFGEGSRLTVL.

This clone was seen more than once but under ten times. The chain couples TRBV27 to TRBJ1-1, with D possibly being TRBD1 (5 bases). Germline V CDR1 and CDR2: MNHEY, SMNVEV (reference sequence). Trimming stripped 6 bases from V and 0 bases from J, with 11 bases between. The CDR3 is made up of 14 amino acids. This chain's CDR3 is CASSLGGVNTEAFF. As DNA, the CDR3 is TGTGCCAGCAGCCTCGGGGGGGTGAACACTGAAGCTTTCTTT.

The CDR3 coding sequence is TGTGCCACCAGTGACAATACTAGAGAGACCCAGTACTTC. Amino acids: CATSDNTRETQYF. The chain combines TRBV24-1 with TRBJ2-5, with D maybe TRBD2 (5 bases). Germline V lookup: CDR1 KGHDR, CDR2 SFDVKD. This CDR3 region has 13 residues. V was shortened by 4 bases and J by 4 bases, with 9 bases between the two germline ends.

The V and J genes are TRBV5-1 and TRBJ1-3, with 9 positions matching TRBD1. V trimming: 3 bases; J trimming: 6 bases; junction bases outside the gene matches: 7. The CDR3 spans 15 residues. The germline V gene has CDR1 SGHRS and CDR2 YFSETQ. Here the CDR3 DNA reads TGCGCCAGCAGCTCAGATACAGGGGGCGTAAACACCATATATTTT. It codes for CASSSDTGGVNTIYF.

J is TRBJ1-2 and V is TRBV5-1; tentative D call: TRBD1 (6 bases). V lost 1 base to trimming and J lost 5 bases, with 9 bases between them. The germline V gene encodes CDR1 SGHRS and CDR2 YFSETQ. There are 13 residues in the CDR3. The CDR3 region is CASSLTGLYGYTF. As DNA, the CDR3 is TGCGCCAGCAGCTTGACAGGGCTTTATGGCTACACCTTC.

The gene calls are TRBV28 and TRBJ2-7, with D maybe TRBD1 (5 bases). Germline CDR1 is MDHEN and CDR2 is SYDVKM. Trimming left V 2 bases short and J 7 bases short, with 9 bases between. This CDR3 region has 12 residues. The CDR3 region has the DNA TGTGCCAGCAGTTTAAGTTGGACAGAGCAGTACTTC. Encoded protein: CASSLSWTEQYF.

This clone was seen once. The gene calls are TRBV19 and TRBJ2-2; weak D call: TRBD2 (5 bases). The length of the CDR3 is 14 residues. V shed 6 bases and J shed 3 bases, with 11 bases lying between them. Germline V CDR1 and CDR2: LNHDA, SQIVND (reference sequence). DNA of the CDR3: TGTGCCAGTAGCGTCCTAGCAGACACCGGGGAGCTGTTTTTT. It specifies CASSVLADTGELFF.

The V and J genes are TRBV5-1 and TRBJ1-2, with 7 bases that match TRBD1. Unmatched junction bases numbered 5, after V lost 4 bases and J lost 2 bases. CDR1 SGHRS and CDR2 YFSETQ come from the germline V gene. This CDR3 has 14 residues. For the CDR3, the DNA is TGCGCCAGCAGCCCTCTGACAGGGAACTATGGCTACACCTTC. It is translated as CASSPLTGNYGYTF.

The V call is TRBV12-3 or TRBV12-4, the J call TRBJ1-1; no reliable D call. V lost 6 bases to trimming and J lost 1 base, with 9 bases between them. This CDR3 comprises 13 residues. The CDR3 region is CASRLGPNTEAFF. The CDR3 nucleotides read TGTGCCAGCAGGCTTGGGCCGAACACTGAAGCTTTCTTT.

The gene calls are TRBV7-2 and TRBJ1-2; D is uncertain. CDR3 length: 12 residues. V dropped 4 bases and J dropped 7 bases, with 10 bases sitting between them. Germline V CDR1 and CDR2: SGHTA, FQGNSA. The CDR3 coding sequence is TGTGCCAGCAGCTCCCCAGGTTTTGGCTACACCTTC. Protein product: CASSSPGFGYTF.

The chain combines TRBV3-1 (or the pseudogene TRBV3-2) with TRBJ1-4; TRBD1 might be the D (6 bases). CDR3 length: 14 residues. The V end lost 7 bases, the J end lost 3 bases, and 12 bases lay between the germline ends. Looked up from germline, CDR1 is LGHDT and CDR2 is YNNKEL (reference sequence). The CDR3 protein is CASTWGGPNEKLFF. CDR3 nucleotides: TGTGCCAGCACCTGGGGGGGGCCTAATGAAAAACTGTTTTTT.

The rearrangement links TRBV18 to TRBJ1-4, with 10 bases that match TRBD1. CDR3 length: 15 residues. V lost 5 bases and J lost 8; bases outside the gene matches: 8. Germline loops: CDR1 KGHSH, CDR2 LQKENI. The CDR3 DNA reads TGTGCCAGCTCATTCGACAGGGGGCGAGACGAAAAACTGTTTTTT. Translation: CASSFDRGRDEKLFF. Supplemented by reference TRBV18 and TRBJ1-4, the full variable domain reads NAGVMQNPRHLVRRRGQEARLRCSPMKGHSHVYWYRQLPEEGLKFMVYLQKENIIDESGMPKERFSAEFPKEGPSILRIQQVVRGDSAAYFCASSFDRGRDEKLFFGSGTQLSVL.

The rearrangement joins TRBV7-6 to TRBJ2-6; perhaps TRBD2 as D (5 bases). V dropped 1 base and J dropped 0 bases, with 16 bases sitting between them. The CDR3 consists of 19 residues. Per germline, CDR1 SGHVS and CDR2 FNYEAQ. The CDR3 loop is CASSLVILESSSGANVLTF. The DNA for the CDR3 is TGTGCCAGCAGCTTAGTCATACTAGAAAGCAGCTCTGGGGCCAACGTCCTGACTTTC.

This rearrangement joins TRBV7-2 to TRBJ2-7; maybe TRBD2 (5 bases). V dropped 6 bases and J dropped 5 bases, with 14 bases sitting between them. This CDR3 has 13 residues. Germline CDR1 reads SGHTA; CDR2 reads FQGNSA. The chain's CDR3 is CASSFGGGDEQYF. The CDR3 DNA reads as TGTGCCAGCAGTTTCGGCGGAGGCGACGAGCAGTACTTC.

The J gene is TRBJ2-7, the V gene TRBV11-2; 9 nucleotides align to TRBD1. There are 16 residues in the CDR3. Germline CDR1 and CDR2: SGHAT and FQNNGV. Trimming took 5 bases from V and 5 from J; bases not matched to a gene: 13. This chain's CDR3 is CASSAPLGQGKDEQYF. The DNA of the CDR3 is TGTGCCAGCAGCGCTCCTCTAGGACAGGGGAAGGACGAGCAGTACTTC.

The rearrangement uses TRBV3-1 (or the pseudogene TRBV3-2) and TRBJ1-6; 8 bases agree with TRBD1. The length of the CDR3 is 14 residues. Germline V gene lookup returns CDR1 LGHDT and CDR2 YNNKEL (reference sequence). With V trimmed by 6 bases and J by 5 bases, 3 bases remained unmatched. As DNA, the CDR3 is TGTGCCAGCAGGGCAGGGGGCAATAATTCACCCCTCCACTTT. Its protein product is CASRAGGNNSPLHF.